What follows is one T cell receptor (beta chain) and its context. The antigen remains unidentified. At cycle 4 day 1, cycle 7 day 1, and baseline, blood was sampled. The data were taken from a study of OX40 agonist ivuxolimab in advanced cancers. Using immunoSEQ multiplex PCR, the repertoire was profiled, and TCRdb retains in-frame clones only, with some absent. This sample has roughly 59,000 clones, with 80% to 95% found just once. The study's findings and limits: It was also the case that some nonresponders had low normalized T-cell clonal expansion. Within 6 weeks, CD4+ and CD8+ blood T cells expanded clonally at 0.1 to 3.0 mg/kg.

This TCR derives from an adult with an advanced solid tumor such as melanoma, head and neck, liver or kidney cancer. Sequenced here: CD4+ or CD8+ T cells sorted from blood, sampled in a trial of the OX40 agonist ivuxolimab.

CDR3 DNA: TGCGCCAGCAGCTTCGGCTCCTACGAGCAGTACTTC. Residues: CASSFGSYEQYF. The rearrangement links TRBV5-1 to TRBJ2-7; D not resolved. CDR3 length: 12 amino acids. CDR1 and CDR2 (germline): SGHRS, YFSETQ. The V gene lost 2 bases and the J gene lost 0 bases, with 3 bases spanning the gap.